This paragraph reports one TCR beta chain. Its antigen target is currently unknown. There are no base qualities to consult, and no much larger clone falls within one base. The donors were healthy, HIV-negative adults with no recently reported acute infections or vaccinations. Every donor was a Caucasian adult living in Nashville, Tennessee, USA. CD4+ T cells were enriched through magnetic negative selection, after which naive cells were positively selected on CD45RA and the remaining negative fraction served as the memory subset. Blood was collected by leukapheresis, and PBMCs were isolated by Ficoll-Histopaque density gradient centrifugation and then cryopreserved in liquid nitrogen vapor phase. Analytical flow cytometry was used to check the purity and quantity of each magnetically sorted T cell population. Genomic DNA was isolated from every sorted fraction and measured by UV absorbance on a Nanodrop 2000c.

The data originate from a study of shared clonotypes between healthy human individuals (dated by TCRdb to the early 2020s). Study-wide context: The cohort comprised a couple of women and a few men aged 18 to 49 years. For each donor, CD4 naive and CD4 memory were each given three plates, CD8 naive was given two plates, and CD8 memory was given one plate. To estimate repertoire size and how much clonotypes are shared between individuals, the study performed deep sequencing of blood TCR repertoires from about five healthy adults. To increase sequencing depth and limit assay-specific biases, different laboratories used diverse techniques to prepare libraries and sequence TCR repertoires. Leukapheresis yielded between about 0.94 and 9 billion PBMCs per donor. Results the study describes overall, beyond this receptor: Even with the large sequencing depth, rarefaction of the sorted-subset datasets indicated that sequencing was incomplete. Clonotypes shared by all four sorted-subset donors showed higher generation probabilities than non-shared clonotypes. Across a few donors, about 4.5% of naive CD4, roughly 3.3% of naive CD8, about 2% of memory CD4, and about 0.44% of memory CD8 clonotypes were shared. Sampling was limited to blood, and TCR repertoires in tissue likely differ from TCR repertoires in blood. The small number of donors limited the genetic and exposure-history diversity represented. Naive subsets generally had larger estimated clonotype richness than memory subsets did. Based on pairwise subsampling, the degree of clonotype sharing among donors was expected to be affected by sequencing depth.

TCR CDR3 regions were amplified from genomic DNA by multiplex PCR using the deep immunoSEQ assay. Extracted genomic DNA from each cell subset was distributed evenly across all wells of several immunoSEQ 96-well plates, and each plate was treated as a replicate. For sorted subsets, each replicate PCR was loaded with 200 ng genomic DNA, equivalent to 30,000 or so T cell genomes. Purified libraries were measured with a Qubit 3.0 fluorometer, size-checked on a Bioanalyzer 2100, and measured again with the KAPA Library Quantification kit. Each immunoSEQ 96-well plate was sequenced on its own single-read 150-cycle Illumina NextSeq 550 flow cell. In the source study's methods: Because the immunoSEQ output included only junctional sequences and no quality scores, the filtering could not be the same as the filtering used for full-length reads. To assign V/J genes and CDR3, sequences were annotated against IMGT germline references using PyIR, a Python wrapper for IgBLAST v1.9. Reads were filtered out if the reads had weak V/J assignments (E-value above 1e-6), no CDR3, stop codons, out-of-frame junctions, or ambiguous translated residues. V3J clonotypes were defined as sequences sharing the same inferred V gene, J gene, and CDR3 amino acid sequence. The percentage overlap between two repertoires was calculated by dividing the number of shared unique clonotypes by the size of the smaller repertoire. RTK rarefaction, the Chao1 estimator, and Recon v2.1 estimates of unobserved clonotypes were used to assess repertoire richness. For all TCRbeta clonotypes obtained by the gDNA method from a handful of donors, generation probabilities were computed with OLGA. This is the immuneACCESS table as TCRdb keeps it, with only in-frame sequences that have V and J called. A part of the clones is gone; compared with another copy, unresolved V genes explain less than half, and the rest is unexplained. The DNA gave D and trimming, while V, J and clone size come from that table. The sample yields 1,400,000 or so clones; 97% to 99% were counted once. The ten top clones hold approximately 0.4% of the sample.

The germline ends are 13 bases apart after V is trimmed by 4 bases and J by 0 bases. In the germline V gene, CDR1 corresponds to LGHNA and CDR2 to YSLEER. The CDR3, from cysteine to phenylalanine, totals 16 residues. Only the CDR3 part of the read is kept: 48 bases, read in frame from the first base. This chain joins TRBV4-3 to TRBJ2-1, with the D segment identity uncertain. The source of this sequence is a man aged 25-45 years in good health. Material: naive CD4+ T cells sorted from blood. According to the study, the label for this sample's cell subset or site signals: CD45RA+ positively selected. The nucleotides are TGCGCCAGCAGCCTCTCCTTAACCAGCTCCTACAATGAGCAGTTCTTC. It encodes CASSLSLTSSYNEQFF.